The rows below give T cell receptor beta chains drawn from one sample of a study of shared clonotypes between healthy human individuals. Here immunoSEQ multiplex PCR was the method, and the copy in TCRdb shows in-frame clones only, minus some. The data contain some 1,900,000 clones, just under 95% of them singletons. Specimen: naive CD8+ T cells sorted from blood. The source is a man aged 18-30 years in good health. Each CDR3 is given with its conserved first and last residue. Each record gives: V gene, D gene, J gene, clone size, CDR3 protein, CDR3 DNA. A D gene is named only where the DNA matches it firmly. Size values are once, few and many counts, or a class for expanded clones, and some rows have none.

>TRBV27|.|TRBJ2-7|.
CASSLSVSSEAQYF
TGTGCCAGCAGTTTATCGGTGTCTAGCGAGGCTCAGTACTTC
>TRBV9|TRBD1|TRBJ1-5|.
CASSATGGNQPQHF
TGTGCCAGCAGCGCGACAGGGGGCAATCAGCCCCAGCATTTT
>TRBV29-1|.|TRBJ2-1|.
CSVWDAGNEQFF
TGCAGCGTTTGGGACGCAGGGAATGAGCAGTTCTTC
>TRBV9|.|TRBJ2-7|.
CASSVEPTTTSYEQYF
TGTGCCAGCAGCGTAGAGCCTACAACTACATCCTACGAGCAGTACTTC
>TRBV7-7|.|TRBJ2-2|.
CASSPGSGTGELFF
TGTGCTAGCAGCCCAGGATCGGGCACCGGGGAGCTGTTTTTT
>TRBV5-6|.|TRBJ2-7|.
CASSLGGGTDIYEQYF
TGTGCCAGCAGCTTGGGAGGAGGGACAGACATTTACGAGCAGTACTTC
>TRBV11-2|TRBD2|TRBJ2-3|.
CASSGLAGWDTDTQYF
TGTGCCAGCAGCGGGCTAGCGGGATGGGACACAGATACGCAGTATTTT
>TRBV6-9|.|TRBJ1-1|.
CASGNTEAFF
TGTGCCAGCGGAAACACTGAAGCTTTCTTT
>TRBV2|.|TRBJ2-2|.
CASRPGQLTGELFF
TGTGCCAGCCGACCGGGACAATTAACCGGGGAGCTGTTTTTT
>TRBV27|.|TRBJ1-1|.
CASSLSGLGNTEAFF
TGTGCCAGCAGTTTATCGGGGTTAGGGAACACTGAAGCTTTCTTT
>TRBV10-3|.|TRBJ2-3|.
CAISESARVDTQYF
TGTGCCATCAGTGAGTCGGCGAGAGTGGATACGCAGTATTTT
>TRBV30|.|TRBJ2-5|.
CAWSVPLGEQYF
TGTGCCTGGAGTGTACCCTTGGGGGAGCAGTACTTC
>TRBV5-1|.|TRBJ2-7|once
CASSLAPTYEQYF
TGCGCCAGCAGCTTGGCGCCCACCTACGAGCAGTACTTC
>TRBV30|.|TRBJ2-7|.
CAWSVAQAYEQYF
TGTGCCTGGAGTGTAGCACAGGCATACGAGCAGTACTTC
>TRBV6-6|.|TRBJ1-1|.
CASRPSMNTEAFF
TGTGCCAGCCGGCCTTCGATGAACACTGAAGCTTTCTTT
>TRBV5-8|.|TRBJ1-5|.
CASSPEGQPQHF
TGTGCCAGCAGCCCGGAAGGTCAGCCCCAGCATTTT
>TRBV5-1|TRBD1|TRBJ2-7|.
CASSPGQGVYEQYF
TGCGCCAGCAGCCCCGGACAGGGGGTCTACGAGCAGTACTTC
>TRBV14|TRBD2|TRBJ2-3|.
CASSQERTSGQPTSTDTQYF
TGTGCCAGCAGCCAGGAACGGACTAGCGGGCAACCAACTAGCACAGATACGCAGTATTTT
>TRBV5-6|.|TRBJ2-7|.
CASSLGGGYEQYF
TGTGCCAGCAGCTTGGGCGGCGGCTACGAGCAGTACTTC
>TRBV27|.|TRBJ2-5|.
CASSFPHFAGQEETQYF
TGTGCCAGCAGTTTCCCCCACTTTGCGGGACAAGAAGAGACCCAGTACTTC
>TRBV6-1|.|TRBJ2-1|once
CASRQYNEQFF
TGTGCCAGCCGGCAGTACAATGAGCAGTTCTTC
>TRBV7-3|TRBD2|TRBJ2-3|.
CASSPGTSGATDTQYF
TGTGCCAGCAGCCCAGGGACTAGCGGGGCCACAGATACGCAGTATTTT
>TRBV9|TRBD1|TRBJ2-4|.
CASSARTGQQNIQYF
TGTGCCAGCAGCGCCCGGACAGGGCAACAAAACATTCAGTACTTC
>TRBV6-5|.|TRBJ1-2|.
CATRPTRETSYGYTF
TGTGCCACCCGCCCGACCCGGGAGACGAGCTATGGCTACACCTTC